The 23 T cell receptor beta chains presented below share a single source sample, sequenced in a study of identical twins. TCRdb passed the 5' RACE reads through MiXCR, listing each CDR3 protein once. This table has approximately 490,000 distinct CDR3 sequences, approximately 20% appearing once. These data were likewise used in another study, on yellow fever vaccine responses in identical twins.

Sequenced sample: CD4+ T cells sorted from blood. The receptors were gathered from a woman between 18 and 29 years old in good health.

This clonotype came up once. This rearrangement joins TRBV9 to TRBJ2-1; 9 bases match TRBD1. From germline, CDR1 is SGDLS and CDR2 YYNGEE. This CDR3 has 15 amino acids. The trim removed 0 bases at V and 7 bases at J, leaving 5 bases unmatched. DNA for the CDR3: TGTGCCAGCAGCGTAGGGGGACAGGGCTTGAATGAGCAGTTCTTC. Translated: CASSVGGQGLNEQFF.

Of note for this clonotype: A read error may account for a junction end that differs from germline. The chain employs TRBV3-1 and TRBJ2-3; D might be TRBD2 (5 bases). This CDR3 has 15 amino acids. CDR1 and CDR2 from the germline V gene are LGHDT and YNNKEL (reference sequence). DNA of the CDR3: TGTGCCAGCAGCCTAAGGTGGTCTAGCACAGATACGCAGTATTTC. Its protein product is CASSLRWSSTDTQYF.

The V gene is TRBV29-1, the J gene TRBJ1-5; TRBD1 is a possible D gene (5 bases). The germline CDR1 and CDR2 sequences are SQVTM and ANQGSEA. The germline V and J ends were trimmed by 5 bases and 5 bases, with 13 bases remaining between them. The CDR3 runs to 13 residues. The CDR3 sequence: CSVLSGLDQPQHF. CDR3 DNA: TGCAGCGTTCTTTCAGGGCTCGATCAGCCCCAGCATTTT.

DNA of the CDR3: TGCAGTGCTAGAGGGGAACGGAACACCGGGGAGCTGTTTTTT. Its protein is CSARGERNTGELFF. The V and J genes are TRBV20-1 and TRBJ2-2; the D is unclear. V lost 1 base and J 1 base, leaving 7 bases between the germline ends. CDR1 and CDR2 (germline): DFQATT, SNEGSKA (reference sequence). The CDR3 runs to 14 residues.

The chain combines TRBV20-1 with TRBJ2-1; unclear D gene. CDR3 length: 14 residues. The germline V gene has CDR1 DFQATT and CDR2 SNEGSKA (reference sequence). V was trimmed by 5 bases and J by 4 bases, leaving 15 bases between them. The CDR3, as DNA: TGCAGTGCTGGGCGGCCATTCGTGTACAATGAGCAGTTCTTC. Protein product: CSAGRPFVYNEQFF.

This clonotype has only a few counts. The chain links TRBV5-1 to TRBJ2-1; 13 bases map to TRBD2. This CDR3 contains 17 residues. Germline-derived CDR1 and CDR2 are SGHRS and YFSETQ. V dropped 2 bases and J dropped 6; count of bases not matched to a gene: 8. As DNA, the CDR3 is TGCGCCAGCAGCTTACCCCCGGGACTAGCGGGAAGCAATGAGCAGTTCTTC. Its protein product is CASSLPPGLAGSNEQFF.

This clonotype came up a few times. This chain links TRBV20-1 with TRBJ2-7; D ambiguous. Germline CDR1 DFQATT, CDR2 SNEGSKA (reference sequence). Trimming took 3 bases from V and 3 from J, leaving 15 bases between them. The CDR3 consists of 14 residues. The CDR3 is CSASSGPPYYEQYF. The DNA for the CDR3 is TGCAGTGCTAGCTCCGGGCCCCCTTACTACGAGCAGTACTTC.

This sequence joins TRBV5-1 and TRBJ2-7; TRBD1 agrees at 9 bases. Germline trimming cut 0 bases from V and 2 bases from J; bases unmatched to any gene: 6. The V gene's germline CDR1 is SGHRS and CDR2 YFSETQ. The CDR3 consists of 16 residues. The CDR3 sequence is CASSLGGQGLTYEQYF. In nucleotides, the CDR3 is TGCGCCAGCAGCTTGGGGGGACAGGGTCTCACCTACGAGCAGTACTTC.

The rearrangement uses TRBV20-1 and TRBJ2-4, with 8 bases fitting TRBD1. The ends lost 0 bases at V and 4 bases at J; junction bases unmatched: 5. Per the germline V gene, CDR1 is DFQATT and CDR2 is SNEGSKA (reference sequence). This CDR3 comprises 15 residues. The CDR3 DNA is TGCAGTGCTAGAGACAGGACAGGGAATAAAAACATTCAGTACTTC. The encoded protein is CSARDRTGNKNIQYF.

This clonotype turned up a few times. The chain combines TRBV10-1 with TRBJ2-2, with 12 bases that match TRBD2. Germline CDR1 reads WNHNN; CDR2 reads SYGVQD (reference sequence). This CDR3 has 18 residues. Trimming at V came to 4 bases and at J to 2 bases, leaving 8 bases not matched to a gene. Here the CDR3 reads CASSAASGRAGNTGELFF. CDR3 in DNA: TGCGCCAGCAGTGCAGCTAGCGGGAGGGCGGGAAACACCGGGGAGCTGTTTTTT.

This rearrangement joins TRBV20-1 to TRBJ1-4; D remains ambiguous. The length of the CDR3 is 14 residues. Trimming took off 3 bases at V and 5 bases at J, with 13 bases between the two ends. Per germline, CDR1 DFQATT and CDR2 SNEGSKA (reference sequence). CDR3 bases: TGCAGTGCTAGGGAGGGTTCTGGGAATGAAAAACTGTTTTTT. Its protein product is CSAREGSGNEKLFF.

This clonotype has only a few counts. The rearrangement uses TRBV4-2 and TRBJ1-2; possible D gene TRBD1, 5 bases. V gave up 1 base and J gave up 5 bases, with 23 bases separating them. Per germline, CDR1 LGHNA and CDR2 YNFKEQ. There are 18 residues in the CDR3. CDR3 coding DNA: TGTGCCAGCAGCCAAGTCTGGGGTACGGGGGGGAGGAGGTATGGCTACACCTTC. It codes for CASSQVWGTGGRRYGYTF.

The chain employs TRBV5-5 and TRBJ2-3; D may match TRBD1 or TRBD2 (5 bases each). Germline V gene data show CDR1 as SGHKS and CDR2 as YYEKEE (reference sequence). This CDR3 has 16 residues. V was pared by 4 bases and J by 1 base, with 16 bases between. DNA for the CDR3: TGTGCCAGCAGCCACGGGACGTACGGGCGCACAGATACGCAGTATTTT. It encodes CASSHGTYGRTDTQYF. Combining the CDR3 with reference TRBV5-5 and TRBJ2-3 gives the whole variable domain DAGVTQSPTHLIKTRGQQVTLRCSPISGHKSVSWYQQVLGQGPQFIFQYYEKEERGRGNFPDRFSARQFPNYSSELNVNALLLGDSALYLCASSHGTYGRTDTQYFGPGTRLTVL.

This clonotype was observed a handful of times. The V call is TRBV2, the J call TRBJ2-5, with D tentatively TRBD2 (7 bases). The CDR3 consists of 12 residues. The V end was cut by 8 bases, the J end by 5 bases, with 12 bases between. CDR1 and CDR2 from the germline V gene are SNHLY and FYNNEI. The CDR3 DNA follows: TGTGCCAGCGGCCGGGGGGCTGAGACCCAGTACTTC. It translates to CASGRGAETQYF.

Many counts were recorded for this clonotype. This chain uses TRBV20-1 with TRBJ2-1; 15 bases align to TRBD2. CDR1 DFQATT and CDR2 SNEGSKA come from the germline V gene (reference sequence). With V trimmed by 6 bases and J by 4 bases, 4 bases remained unmatched. This CDR3 is built from 15 residues. In DNA form, the CDR3 reads TGCAGTGCCCAGGGACTAGCGGGGGGTTACAATGAGCAGTTCTTC. The encoded protein is CSAQGLAGGYNEQFF.

Notes on this clonotype: Germline and junction disagree at one end, which may indicate a read error. V gene TRBV12-3 or TRBV12-4 combines with J gene TRBJ2-2; D gene unclear. The CDR3 is 13 residues long. The CDR3 reads CANSLGNTGELFF. The DNA for the CDR3 is TGTGCCAACAGTTTAGGAAACACCGGGGAGCTGTTTTTT.

This chain uses TRBV29-1 with TRBJ2-3; D is uncertain. V was trimmed by 4 bases and J by 1 base, leaving 6 bases between them. CDR3 size: 12 residues. Looked up from germline, CDR1 is SQVTM and CDR2 is ANQGSEA. CDR3 nucleotides: TGCAGCGTTGGTAACCGCACAGATACGCAGTATTTT. Translation: CSVGNRTDTQYF.

This clonotype has a handful of counts. The V gene is TRBV27, the J gene TRBJ2-2; the D gene could be TRBD1 or TRBD2 (6 bases each). Germline V gene lookup returns CDR1 MNHEY and CDR2 SMNVEV (reference sequence). The V end lost 6 bases, the J end lost 7 bases, and 27 bases lay between the germline ends. The CDR3 is 18 amino acids. The CDR3 loop reads CASSQTLARGPSGGELFF. CDR3 coding DNA: TGTGCCAGCAGCCAAACCTTAGCCCGGGGGCCCTCCGGCGGGGAGCTGTTTTTT.

The chain recombines TRBV6-1 with TRBJ2-7, with no clear D. Trimming left V 9 bases short and J 6 bases short, with 12 bases between. The V gene's germline CDR1 is MNHNS and CDR2 SASEGT. The CDR3 consists of 11 residues. The CDR3 DNA follows: TGTGCCAGTACAAGGGTTGGCGAGCAGTACGTC. Its protein is CASTRVGEQYV.

The gene calls are TRBV2 and TRBJ1-2; possible D gene TRBD1, 6 bases. Trimming removed 5 bases from V and 6 bases from J, with 19 bases in between. CDR1 is SNHLY, CDR2 FYNNEI, per germline. The CDR3 has 15 amino acids. CDR3 in amino acids: CASSYPGQKGHGYTF. The CDR3 region has the DNA TGTGCCAGCAGTTACCCGGGACAAAAAGGACATGGCTACACCTTC.

This rearrangement joins TRBV5-6 to TRBJ2-5; no definite D call. Trimming removed 6 bases from V and 2 bases from J, with 14 bases in between. The CDR3 has 14 residues. Looked up from germline, CDR1 is SGHDT and CDR2 is YYEEEE. The CDR3 coding sequence is TGTGCCAGCAAAAAAGCACACGGACAAGAGACCCAGTACTTC. Translation: CASKKAHGQETQYF.

The chain links TRBV12-3 or TRBV12-4 to TRBJ2-7; 14 bases map to TRBD2. Trimming cost V 6 bases and J 2 bases; bases outside gene matches: 3. CDR3 size: 15 residues. CDR3 nucleotides: TGTGCCAGCAGCTGGACTAGCGGGGGGACCTACGAGCAGTACTTC. It translates to CASSWTSGGTYEQYF.

The table lists this clonotype with a few counts. The CDR3 spells CSVELAGVRKQYF. The CDR3, as DNA: TGCAGCGTTGAATTAGCGGGAGTGAGGAAGCAGTACTTC. The chain couples TRBV29-1 to TRBJ2-7, with 9 nucleotides matching TRBD2. Germline V gene data show CDR1 as SQVTM and CDR2 as ANQGSEA. This CDR3 contains 13 residues. V lost 2 bases, J lost 8 bases, and 7 bases stayed unmatched.